This T cell receptor (beta chain) emerged from a study of cytomegalovirus exposure and HLA in healthy donors. Study observations and caveats: Testing in vitro showed a few CMV-associated chains specific for CMV antigens.

The PCR employed 60 Vbeta primers together with 13 Jbeta primers. TCRdb keeps only in-frame clones here, not all; method: immunoSEQ multiplex PCR. The repertoire holds some 150,000 clones, with less than 85% as singletons. Trimming stripped 5 bases from V and 0 bases from J, with 13 bases between. This CDR3 contains 15 residues. CDR1 is SEHNR and CDR2 is FQNEAQ in the germline V gene (reference sequence). With regard to this clone: Its matching antigen is unknown.

This clonotype was sampled from a male donor in good health and CMV-seronegative. Sequencing was performed on PBMCs. This chain uses TRBV7-9 with TRBJ1-2; D perhaps matches TRBD1 (5 bases). In DNA form, the CDR3 reads TGTGCCAGCAGCATACAGACAGAATCTAACTATGGCTACACCTTC. Its protein product is CASSIQTESNYGYTF.